The rows below give T cell receptor beta chains drawn from one sample of a study of T cells expressing NK-cell markers. Reanalyzing the 5' RACE reads, TCRdb keeps one entry per CDR3 protein, without DNA. Recorded for this sample: 300,000 to 500,000 distinct CDR3 sequences. The material sequenced was blood T cells: a sorted CD56 or NKG2C T cell subset, CD4+ or CD8+ T cells, or bulk PBMC T cells (not recorded which). The source is a woman in her forties or fifties in good health. The CDR3 runs from the conserved cysteine through the conserved F or W. Each record gives: V gene, J gene, CDR3 length, CDR3 protein.

TRBV20-1	TRBJ2-3	16	CSARKGTGGLTDTQYF
TRBV6-6	TRBJ2-5	13	CAISGLYQETQYF
TRBV28	TRBJ1-1	15	CASSFTGRRNTEAFF
TRBV6-4	TRBJ2-7	13	CASSALAGHEQYF
TRBV4-2	TRBJ2-2	15	CASSLLDWDTGELFF
TRBV4-2	TRBJ2-3	14	CASSQDLASDTQYF
TRBV4-2	TRBJ2-1	13	CASSPLSWQEQFF
TRBV5-5	TRBJ2-1	13	CASGRAGSNEQFF
TRBV11-2	TRBJ2-1	17	CASSLVSLSAFYNEQFF
TRBV7-3	TRBJ2-1	14	CASSPPGRRNEQFF
TRBV6-1	TRBJ1-1	12	CASRTGTIEAFF
TRBV10-2	TRBJ1-1	13	CASSEGGFTEAFF
TRBV4-1	TRBJ2-2	16	CASSQDGTKNTGELFF
TRBV15	TRBJ1-1	15	CATSGALSVNTEAFF
TRBV6-2/TRBV6-3	TRBJ2-3	11	CASTLGGTQYF
TRBV10-3	TRBJ2-1	15	CAISDMGQKDNEQFF
TRBV4-1	TRBJ2-4	16	CASSSVVAAAKNIQYF
TRBV2	TRBJ2-3	16	CASSNRDSGLTDTQYF
TRBV7-2	TRBJ2-3	14	CASSQDYGADTQYF
TRBV12-3/TRBV12-4	TRBJ1-5	14	CASSRTGGIQPQHF
TRBV29-1	TRBJ2-1	14	CSVDGGQGINEQFF
TRBV19	TRBJ2-1	17	CASSTGPQGTGFNEQFF
TRBV15	TRBJ2-3	15	CATYRGQGSTDTQYF
TRBV6-1	TRBJ1-2	17	CATNVRGGSWLDYGYTF
TRBV7-8	TRBJ1-5	17	CASSLAGTAIFYQPQHF
TRBV18	TRBJ1-2	15	CASSPGGGPSPGYTF
TRBV5-4	TRBJ2-7	14	CASSGFPDSHEQYF
TRBV12-3/TRBV12-4	TRBJ2-4	15	CASRHRGMAKNIQYF
TRBV6-1	TRBJ2-7	15	CASSETSGRFHEQYF
TRBV18	TRBJ1-1	15	CASSRKAGSNTEAFF
TRBV12-5	TRBJ2-2	14	CASGLSGVPGELFF
TRBV12-5	TRBJ2-1	13	CASGLNGYNEQFF
TRBV12-3/TRBV12-4	TRBJ2-3	16	CASSKIAGAGTDTQYF
TRBV5-4	TRBJ2-5	15	CASSEGGRGHETQYF
TRBV7-6	TRBJ2-7	15	CASSLGGQSSYEQYF
TRBV5-5	TRBJ1-1	14	CASSLRTGASEAFF
TRBV15	TRBJ2-5	16	CATSPSSAGNSETQYF
TRBV12-3/TRBV12-4	TRBJ2-1	17	CASSLELGSSSYNEQFF
TRBV4-1	TRBJ2-5	14	CASSQETRVETQYF
TRBV6-1	TRBJ1-5	15	CASSPGQGYSQPQHF
TRBV7-9	TRBJ2-7	16	CASSGTNRGRSYEQYF
TRBV18	TRBJ2-5	15	CASSPPTRGRETQYF
TRBV7-2	TRBJ2-1	15	CASSLAPGRYNEQFF
TRBV3-1	TRBJ1-1	17	CASSWQTGGLMNTEAFF
TRBV27	TRBJ2-5	16	CASSLSVGTPVGTQYF
TRBV11-2	TRBJ2-3	13	CASSARRVGTQYF
TRBV3-1	TRBJ2-7	17	CASSQAPNLAGADEQYF
TRBV5-1	TRBJ2-2	14	CASSSRVGTGELFF
TRBV7-7	TRBJ2-2	13	CASSLDSRGELFF
TRBV27	TRBJ2-6	13	CASKRTGANVLTF
TRBV20-1	TRBJ2-2	14	CSAETRQGTGELFF
TRBV6-2/TRBV6-3	TRBJ2-1	20	CASSYPSLAGGGPSYNEQFF
TRBV20-1	TRBJ2-1	16	CSARSIRGGEVNEQFF